Sequencing of this T cell receptor (beta chain) was carried out in a study of blood T cell repertoires in COVID-19. Study summary: Samples of COVID-19 (acute and convalescent) were obtained from the United States, Italy and Spain. PBMCs, B-cell-depleted T cells, or T cells were the source of the cDNA or gDNA that made up the material.

The germline gives CDR1 LGHNA, CDR2 YNFKEQ. The CDR3 loop spans 15 amino acids. The V end was cut by 10 bases, the J end by 5 bases, with 23 bases between. Methods used by the authors: The authors estimated nucleated cell counts from reference gene primer amplification. Using immunoSEQ multiplex PCR, the repertoire was profiled, and TCRdb retains in-frame clones only, with some absent. The V and J calls and clone size were taken over from that table, and D and trimming were inferred from the DNA. This sample has under 140,000 clones, with about four fifths found just once. Sequencing used peripheral blood. The chain has TRBV4-2 and TRBJ2-5; the D gene is possibly TRBD2 (6 bases). The clonotype was recovered from a woman aged 55-69 years with acute or convalescent COVID-19. The CDR3 region is CATASVGGTWETQYF. The CDR3 bases are TGTGCCACCGCCTCGGTTGGCGGGACTTGGGAGACCCAGTACTTC.